This T cell receptor (beta chain) stems from a study of metastatic and nonmetastatic thyroid tumors. At the level of the study: The study looked at repertoires side by side in blood and in tumor or nodule tissue from malignant and benign thyroid patients.

Whole-study findings and limits: Across blood and tumor, TCR beta diversity in malignant thyroid tumors was reportedly significantly higher than in benign nodules.

TCRdb re-clonotyped the PCR reads via MiXCR. Among 65,000 or so clones, roughly 4.1% were seen once, and the ten largest hold about a fifth. The table lists this clone with a few counts. Antigen specificity is unknown. The CDR3 extends over 14 amino acids. Germline CDR1 and CDR2: SGHAT and FQNNGV. The V end was cut by 1 base, the J end by 3 bases, with 7 bases between. Ahead of thyroid surgery, no patient had received treatment of any kind. This receptor was taken from a female donor with papillary thyroid cancer or a benign thyroid nodule (not recorded which). Some clones in this sample may be carry-over from other donors' samples. V and J are TRBV11-2 and TRBJ2-1; D gene uncertain. The sequenced material came from blood. CDR3 in DNA: TGTGCCAGCAGCTTAGTGGGAAACTACAATGAGCAGTTCTTC. Translated, it gives CASSLVGNYNEQFF.